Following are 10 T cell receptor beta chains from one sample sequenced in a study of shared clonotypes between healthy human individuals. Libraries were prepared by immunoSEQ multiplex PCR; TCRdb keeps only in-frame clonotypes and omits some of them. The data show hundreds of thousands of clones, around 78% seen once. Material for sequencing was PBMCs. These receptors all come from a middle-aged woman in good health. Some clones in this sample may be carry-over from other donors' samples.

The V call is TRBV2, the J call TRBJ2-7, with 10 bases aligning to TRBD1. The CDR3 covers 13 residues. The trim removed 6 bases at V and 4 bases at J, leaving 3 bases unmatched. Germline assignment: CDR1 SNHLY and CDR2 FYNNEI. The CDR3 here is CASRDRGWYEQYF. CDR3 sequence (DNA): TGTGCCAGCAGGGACAGGGGGTGGTACGAGCAGTACTTC.

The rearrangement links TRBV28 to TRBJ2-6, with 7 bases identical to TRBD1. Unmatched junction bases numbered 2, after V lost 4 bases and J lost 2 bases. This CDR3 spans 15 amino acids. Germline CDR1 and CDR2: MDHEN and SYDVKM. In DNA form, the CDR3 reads TGTGCCAGCAGTTCCCAGGGGGCTGGGGCCAACGTCCTGACTTTC. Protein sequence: CASSSQGAGANVLTF.

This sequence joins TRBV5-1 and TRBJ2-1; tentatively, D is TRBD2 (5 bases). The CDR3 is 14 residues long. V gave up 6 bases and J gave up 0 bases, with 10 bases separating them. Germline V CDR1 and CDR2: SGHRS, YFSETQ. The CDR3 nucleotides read TGCGCCAGCACCGGGGAAAGCTCCTACAATGAGCAGTTCTTC. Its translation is CASTGESSYNEQFF.

The CDR3 protein is CASSLWGGRDNTDTQYF. Here the CDR3 DNA reads TGTGCCAGCAGTTTATGGGGCGGGAGGGATAACACAGATACGCAGTATTTT. This sequence joins TRBV28 and TRBJ2-3, with 9 bases fitting TRBD2. V was clipped by 0 bases and J by 2 bases; unmatched bases: 6. The CDR3 sequence is 17 residues long. The germline V gene has CDR1 MDHEN and CDR2 SYDVKM.

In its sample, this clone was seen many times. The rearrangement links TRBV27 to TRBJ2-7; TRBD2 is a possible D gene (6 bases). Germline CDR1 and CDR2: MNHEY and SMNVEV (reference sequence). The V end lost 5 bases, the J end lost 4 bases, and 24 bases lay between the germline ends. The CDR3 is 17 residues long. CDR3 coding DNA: TGTGCCAGCAGTCCCCTAGGTAGTAGCGGACTCTCTTACGAGCAGTACTTC. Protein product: CASSPLGSSGLSYEQYF.

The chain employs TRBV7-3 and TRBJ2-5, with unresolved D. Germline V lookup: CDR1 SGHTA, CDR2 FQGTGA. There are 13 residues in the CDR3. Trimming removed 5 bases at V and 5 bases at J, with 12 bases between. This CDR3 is CASSRVRWETQYF. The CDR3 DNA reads TGTGCCAGCAGCCGTGTTCGGTGGGAGACCCAGTACTTC. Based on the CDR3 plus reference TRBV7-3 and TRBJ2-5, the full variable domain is GAGVSQTPSNKVTEKGKYVELRCDPISGHTALYWYRQSLGQGPEFLIYFQGTGAADDSGLPNDRFFAVRPEGSVSTLKIQRTERGDSAVYLCASSRVRWETQYFGPGTRLLVL.

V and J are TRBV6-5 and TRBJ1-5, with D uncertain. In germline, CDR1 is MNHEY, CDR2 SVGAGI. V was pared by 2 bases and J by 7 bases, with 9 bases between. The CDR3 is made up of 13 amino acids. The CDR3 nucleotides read TGTGCCAGCAGTTACAGGGTTGGGCAGCCCCAGCATTTT. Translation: CASSYRVGQPQHF.

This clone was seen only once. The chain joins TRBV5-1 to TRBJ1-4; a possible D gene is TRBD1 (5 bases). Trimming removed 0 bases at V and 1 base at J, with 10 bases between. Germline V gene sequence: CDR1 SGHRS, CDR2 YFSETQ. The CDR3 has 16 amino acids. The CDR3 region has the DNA TGCGCCAGCAGCTTGGCCGTGGGACTAACTAATGAAAAACTGTTTTTT. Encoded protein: CASSLAVGLTNEKLFF.

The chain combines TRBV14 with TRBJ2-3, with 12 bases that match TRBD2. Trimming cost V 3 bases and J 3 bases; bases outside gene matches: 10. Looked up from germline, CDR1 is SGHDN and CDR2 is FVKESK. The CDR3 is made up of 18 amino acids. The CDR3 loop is CASSQGASGRAGTDTQYF. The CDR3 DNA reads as TGTGCCAGCAGCCAGGGGGCTAGCGGGAGGGCCGGGACAGATACGCAGTATTTT.

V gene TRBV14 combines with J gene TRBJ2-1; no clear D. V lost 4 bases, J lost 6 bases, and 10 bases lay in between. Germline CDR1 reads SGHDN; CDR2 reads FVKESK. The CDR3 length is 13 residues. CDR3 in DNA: TGTGCCAGCAGCCGAGAAGTAGCCAATGAGCAGTTCTTC. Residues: CASSREVANEQFF.